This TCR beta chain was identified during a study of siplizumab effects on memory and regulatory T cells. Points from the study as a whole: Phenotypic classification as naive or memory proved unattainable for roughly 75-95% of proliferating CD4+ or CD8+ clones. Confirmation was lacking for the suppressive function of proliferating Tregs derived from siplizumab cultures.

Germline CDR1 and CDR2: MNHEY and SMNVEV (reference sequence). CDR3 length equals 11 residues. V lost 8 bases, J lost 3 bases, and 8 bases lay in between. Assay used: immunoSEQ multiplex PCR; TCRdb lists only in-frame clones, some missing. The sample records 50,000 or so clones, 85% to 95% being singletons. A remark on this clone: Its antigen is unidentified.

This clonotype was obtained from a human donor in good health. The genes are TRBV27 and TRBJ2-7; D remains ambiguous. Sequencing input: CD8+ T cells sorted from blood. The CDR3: CASGINYEQYF. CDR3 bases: TGTGCCAGCGGGATTAACTACGAGCAGTACTTC.